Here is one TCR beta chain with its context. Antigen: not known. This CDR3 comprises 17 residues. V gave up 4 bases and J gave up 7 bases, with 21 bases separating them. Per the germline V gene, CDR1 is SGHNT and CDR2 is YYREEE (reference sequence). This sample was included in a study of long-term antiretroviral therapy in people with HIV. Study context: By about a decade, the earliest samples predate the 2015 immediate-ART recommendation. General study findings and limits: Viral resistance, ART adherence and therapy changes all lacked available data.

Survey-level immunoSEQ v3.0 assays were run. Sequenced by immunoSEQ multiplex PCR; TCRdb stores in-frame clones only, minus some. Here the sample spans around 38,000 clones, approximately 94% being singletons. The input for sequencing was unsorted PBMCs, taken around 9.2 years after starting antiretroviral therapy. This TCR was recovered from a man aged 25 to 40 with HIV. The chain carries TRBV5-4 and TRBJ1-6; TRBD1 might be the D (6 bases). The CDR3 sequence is CASSRGPTGLSNSPLHF. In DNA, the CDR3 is TGTGCCAGCAGCCGGGGGCCGACAGGCTTATCAAATTCACCCCTCCACTTT.